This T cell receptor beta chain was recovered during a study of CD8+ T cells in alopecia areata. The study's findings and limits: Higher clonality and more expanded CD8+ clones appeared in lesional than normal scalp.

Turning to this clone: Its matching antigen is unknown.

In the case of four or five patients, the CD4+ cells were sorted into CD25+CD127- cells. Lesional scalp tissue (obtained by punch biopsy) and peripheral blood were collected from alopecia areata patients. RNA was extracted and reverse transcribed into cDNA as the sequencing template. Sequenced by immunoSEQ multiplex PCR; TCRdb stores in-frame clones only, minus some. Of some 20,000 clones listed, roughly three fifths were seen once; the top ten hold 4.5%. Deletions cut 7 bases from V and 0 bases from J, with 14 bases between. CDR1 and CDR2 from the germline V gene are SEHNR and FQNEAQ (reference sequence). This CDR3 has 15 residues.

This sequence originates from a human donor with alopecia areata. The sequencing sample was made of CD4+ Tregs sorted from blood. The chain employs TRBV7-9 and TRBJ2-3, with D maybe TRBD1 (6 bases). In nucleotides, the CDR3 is TGTGCCAGCACCCAGGGGTCTGCTAGCACAGATACGCAGTATTTT. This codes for CASTQGSASTDTQYF.